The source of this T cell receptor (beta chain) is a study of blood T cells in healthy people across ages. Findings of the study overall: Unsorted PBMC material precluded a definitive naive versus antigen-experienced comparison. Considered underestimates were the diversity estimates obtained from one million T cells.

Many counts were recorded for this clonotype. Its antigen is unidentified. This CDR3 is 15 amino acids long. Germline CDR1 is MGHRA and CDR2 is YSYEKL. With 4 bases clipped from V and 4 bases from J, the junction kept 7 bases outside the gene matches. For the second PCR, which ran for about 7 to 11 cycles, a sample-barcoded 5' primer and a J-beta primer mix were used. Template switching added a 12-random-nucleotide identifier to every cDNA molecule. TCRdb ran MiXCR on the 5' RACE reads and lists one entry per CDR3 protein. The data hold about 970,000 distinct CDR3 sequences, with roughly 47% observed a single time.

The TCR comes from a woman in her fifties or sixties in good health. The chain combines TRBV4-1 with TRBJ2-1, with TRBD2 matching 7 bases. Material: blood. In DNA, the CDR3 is TGCGCCAGCAGCCCCCGAGCTAGCGGATACAATGAGCAGTTCTTC. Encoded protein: CASSPRASGYNEQFF.